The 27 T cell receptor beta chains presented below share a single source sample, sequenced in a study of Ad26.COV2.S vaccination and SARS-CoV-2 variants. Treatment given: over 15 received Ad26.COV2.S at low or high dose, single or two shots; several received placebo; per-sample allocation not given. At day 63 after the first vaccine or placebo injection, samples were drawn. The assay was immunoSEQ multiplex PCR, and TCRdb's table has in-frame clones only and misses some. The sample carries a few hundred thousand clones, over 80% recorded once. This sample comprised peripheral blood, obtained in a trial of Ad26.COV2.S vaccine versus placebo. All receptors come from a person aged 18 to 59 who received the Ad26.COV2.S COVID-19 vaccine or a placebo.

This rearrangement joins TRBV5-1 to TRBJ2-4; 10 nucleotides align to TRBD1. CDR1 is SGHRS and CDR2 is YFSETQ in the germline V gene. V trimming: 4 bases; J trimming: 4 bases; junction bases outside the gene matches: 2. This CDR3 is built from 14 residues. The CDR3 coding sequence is TGCGCCAGCAGCGCGGGACAGGGGAAAAACATTCAGTACTTC. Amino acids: CASSAGQGKNIQYF.

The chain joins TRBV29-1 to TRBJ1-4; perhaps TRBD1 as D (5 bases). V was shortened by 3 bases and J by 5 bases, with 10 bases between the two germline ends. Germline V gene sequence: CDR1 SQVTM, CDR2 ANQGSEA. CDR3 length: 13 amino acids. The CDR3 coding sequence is TGCAGCGTTGAGGGTCGGGGGAATGAAAAACTGTTTTTT. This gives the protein CSVEGRGNEKLFF.

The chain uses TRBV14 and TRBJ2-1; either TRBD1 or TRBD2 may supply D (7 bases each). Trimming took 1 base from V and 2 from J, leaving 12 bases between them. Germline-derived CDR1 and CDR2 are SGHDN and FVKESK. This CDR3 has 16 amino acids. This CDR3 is CASSQGGGGPYNEQFF. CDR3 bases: TGTGCCAGCAGCCAAGGGGGAGGGGGCCCCTACAATGAGCAGTTCTTC.

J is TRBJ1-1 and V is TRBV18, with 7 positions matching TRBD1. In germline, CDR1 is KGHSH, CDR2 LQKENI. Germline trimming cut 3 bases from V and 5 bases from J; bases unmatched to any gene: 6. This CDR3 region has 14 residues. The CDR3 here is CASSPQGGGTEAFF. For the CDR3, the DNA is TGTGCCAGCTCACCCCAGGGGGGAGGTACTGAAGCTTTCTTT.

The CDR3 nucleotides are TGTGCCAGCACCCCAGACAGGGGACGAGAGACCCAGTACTTC. The encoded protein is CASTPDRGRETQYF. The rearrangement uses TRBV7-2 and TRBJ2-5; 8 bases fit TRBD1. The CDR3 sequence is 14 residues long. V lost 7 bases, J lost 4 bases, and 8 bases stayed unmatched. CDR1 SGHTA and CDR2 FQGNSA come from the germline V gene.

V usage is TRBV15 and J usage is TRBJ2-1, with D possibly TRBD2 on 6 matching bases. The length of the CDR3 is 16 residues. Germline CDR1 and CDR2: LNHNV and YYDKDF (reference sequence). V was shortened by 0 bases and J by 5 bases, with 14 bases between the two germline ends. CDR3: CATSREGLARNNEQFF. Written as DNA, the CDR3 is TGTGCCACCAGCAGAGAGGGGCTAGCGAGGAACAATGAGCAGTTCTTC. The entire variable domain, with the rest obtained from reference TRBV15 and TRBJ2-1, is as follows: DAMVIQNPRYQVTQFGKPVTLSCSQTLNHNVMYWYQQKSSQAPKLLFHYYDKDFNNEADTPDNFQSRRPNTSFCFLDIRSPGLGDTAMYLCATSREGLARNNEQFFGPGTRLTVL.

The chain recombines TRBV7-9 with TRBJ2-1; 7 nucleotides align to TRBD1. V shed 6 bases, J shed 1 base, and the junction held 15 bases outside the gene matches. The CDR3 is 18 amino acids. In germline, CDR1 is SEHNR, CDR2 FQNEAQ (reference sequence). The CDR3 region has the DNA TGTGCCAGCAGGGGTAGGGGACAGTCGGTCTCTTCCTACAATGAGCAGTTCTTC. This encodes CASRGRGQSVSSYNEQFF.

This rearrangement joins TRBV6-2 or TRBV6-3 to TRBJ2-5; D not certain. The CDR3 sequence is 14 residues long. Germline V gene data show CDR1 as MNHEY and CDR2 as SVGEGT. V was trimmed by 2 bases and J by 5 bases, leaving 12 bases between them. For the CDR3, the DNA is TGTGCCAGCAGTTACGCGTCAGGTCGGGAGACCCAGTACTTC. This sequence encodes CASSYASGRETQYF.

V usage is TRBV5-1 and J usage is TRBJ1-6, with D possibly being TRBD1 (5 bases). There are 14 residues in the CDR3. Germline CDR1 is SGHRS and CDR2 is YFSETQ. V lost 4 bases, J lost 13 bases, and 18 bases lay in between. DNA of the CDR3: TGCGCCAGCAGCGTGGAAACACAGGTGGTTCCCCTCCACTTT. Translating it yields CASSVETQVVPLHF.

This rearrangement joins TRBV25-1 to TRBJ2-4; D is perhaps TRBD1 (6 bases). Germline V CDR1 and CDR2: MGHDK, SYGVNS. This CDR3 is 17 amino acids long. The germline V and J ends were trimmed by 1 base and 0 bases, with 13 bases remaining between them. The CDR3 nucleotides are TGTGCCAGCAGTGAATTTTCGAGACAGGAAGCCAAAAACATTCAGTACTTC. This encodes CASSEFSRQEAKNIQYF.

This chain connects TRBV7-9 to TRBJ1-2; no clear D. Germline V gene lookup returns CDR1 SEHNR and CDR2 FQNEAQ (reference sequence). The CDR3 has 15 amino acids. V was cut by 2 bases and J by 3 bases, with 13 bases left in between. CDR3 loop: CASSLIIGRDYGYTF. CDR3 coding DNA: TGTGCCAGCAGCTTAATTATAGGCCGGGACTATGGCTACACCTTC.

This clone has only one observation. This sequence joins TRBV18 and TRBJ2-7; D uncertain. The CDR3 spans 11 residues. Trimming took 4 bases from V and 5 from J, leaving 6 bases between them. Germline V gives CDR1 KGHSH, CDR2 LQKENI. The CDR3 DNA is TGTGCCAGCTCACGAAGCAACGAGCAGTACTTC. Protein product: CASSRSNEQYF.

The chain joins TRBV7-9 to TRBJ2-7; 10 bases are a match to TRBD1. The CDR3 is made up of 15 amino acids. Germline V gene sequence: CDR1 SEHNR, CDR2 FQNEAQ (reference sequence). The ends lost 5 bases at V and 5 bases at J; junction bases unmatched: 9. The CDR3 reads CASSPPDRGRNEQYF. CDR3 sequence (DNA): TGTGCCAGCAGCCCCCCCGACAGGGGGCGGAACGAGCAGTACTTC.

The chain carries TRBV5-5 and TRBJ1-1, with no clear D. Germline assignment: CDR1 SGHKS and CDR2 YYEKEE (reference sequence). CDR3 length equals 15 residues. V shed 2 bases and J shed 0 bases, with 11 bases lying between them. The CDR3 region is CASSFDLGMNTEAFF. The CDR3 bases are TGTGCCAGCAGCTTTGACTTGGGGATGAACACTGAAGCTTTCTTT.

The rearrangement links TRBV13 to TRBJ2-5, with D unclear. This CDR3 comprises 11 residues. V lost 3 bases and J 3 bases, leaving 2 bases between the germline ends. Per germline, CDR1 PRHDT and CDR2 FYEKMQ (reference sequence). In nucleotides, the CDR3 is TGTGCCAGCAGCTTCGAAGAGACCCAGTACTTC. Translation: CASSFEETQYF. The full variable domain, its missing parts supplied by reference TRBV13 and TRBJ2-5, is AAGVIQSPRHLIKEKRETATLKCYPIPRHDTVYWYQQGPGQDPQFLISFYEKMQSDKGSIPDRFSAQQFSDYHSELNMSSLELGDSALYFCASSFEETQYFGPGTRLLVL.

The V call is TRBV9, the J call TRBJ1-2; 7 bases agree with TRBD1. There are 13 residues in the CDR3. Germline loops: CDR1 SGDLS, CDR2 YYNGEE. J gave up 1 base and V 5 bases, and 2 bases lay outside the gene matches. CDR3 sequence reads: CASRGTDNYGYTF. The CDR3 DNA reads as TGTGCCAGCAGAGGGACAGATAACTATGGCTACACCTTC.

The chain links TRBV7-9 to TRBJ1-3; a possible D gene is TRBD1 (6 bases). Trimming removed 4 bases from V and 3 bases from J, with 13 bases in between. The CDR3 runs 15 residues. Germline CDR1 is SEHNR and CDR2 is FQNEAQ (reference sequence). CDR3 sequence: CASSSIGGDGNTIYF. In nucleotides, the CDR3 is TGTGCCAGCAGCTCCATAGGGGGGGATGGAAACACCATATATTTT.

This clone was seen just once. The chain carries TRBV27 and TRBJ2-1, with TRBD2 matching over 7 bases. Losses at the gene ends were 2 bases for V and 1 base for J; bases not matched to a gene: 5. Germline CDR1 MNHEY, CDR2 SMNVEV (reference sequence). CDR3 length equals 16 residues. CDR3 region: CASSLPGGTSYNEQFF. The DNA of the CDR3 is TGTGCCAGCAGTTTACCCGGGGGGACTTCCTACAATGAGCAGTTCTTC.

The CDR3 spells CASSSPEVTQYF. The DNA for the CDR3 is TGTGCCAGCAGTTCTCCCGAAGTGACCCAGTACTTC. V and J are TRBV28 and TRBJ2-5; D uncertain. Trimming shortened V by 4 bases and J by 7 bases, and 10 bases separated the two germline ends. The CDR3 extends over 12 amino acids. In germline, CDR1 is MDHEN, CDR2 SYDVKM.

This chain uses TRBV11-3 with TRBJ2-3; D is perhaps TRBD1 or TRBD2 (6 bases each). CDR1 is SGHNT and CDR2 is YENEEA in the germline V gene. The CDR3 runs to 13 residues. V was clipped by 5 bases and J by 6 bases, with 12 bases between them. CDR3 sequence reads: CASSPGADDTQYF. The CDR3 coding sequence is TGTGCCAGCAGCCCGGGGGCCGACGATACGCAGTATTTT.

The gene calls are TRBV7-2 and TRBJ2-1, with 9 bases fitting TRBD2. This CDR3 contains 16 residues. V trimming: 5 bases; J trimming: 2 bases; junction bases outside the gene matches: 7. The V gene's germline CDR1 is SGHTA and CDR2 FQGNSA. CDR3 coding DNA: TGTGCCAGCAGCCCGGGGGGGACTAGCCCCTACAATGAGCAGTTCTTC. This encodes CASSPGGTSPYNEQFF.

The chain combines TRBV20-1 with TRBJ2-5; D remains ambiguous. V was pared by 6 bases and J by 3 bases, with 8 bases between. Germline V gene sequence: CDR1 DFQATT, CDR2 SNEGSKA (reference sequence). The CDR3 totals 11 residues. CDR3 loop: CSAYKEETQYF. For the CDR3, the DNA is TGCAGTGCGTACAAGGAAGAGACCCAGTACTTC.

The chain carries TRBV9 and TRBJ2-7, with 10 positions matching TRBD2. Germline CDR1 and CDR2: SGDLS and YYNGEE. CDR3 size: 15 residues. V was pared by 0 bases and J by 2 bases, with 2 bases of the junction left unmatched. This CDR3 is CASSVEAGGPYEQYF. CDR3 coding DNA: TGTGCCAGCAGCGTAGAAGCGGGGGGGCCCTACGAGCAGTACTTC.

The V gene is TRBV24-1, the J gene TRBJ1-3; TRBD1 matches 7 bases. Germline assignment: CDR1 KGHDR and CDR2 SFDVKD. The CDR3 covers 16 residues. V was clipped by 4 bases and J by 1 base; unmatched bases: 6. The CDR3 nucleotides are TGTGCCACCAGTGAGGTGACAGGGTTATCTGGAAACACCATATATTTT. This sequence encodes CATSEVTGLSGNTIYF.

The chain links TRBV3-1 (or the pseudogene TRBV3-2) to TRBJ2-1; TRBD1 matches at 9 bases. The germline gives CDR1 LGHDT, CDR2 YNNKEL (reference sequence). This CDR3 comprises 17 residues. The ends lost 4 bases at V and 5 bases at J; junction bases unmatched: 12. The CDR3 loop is CASSLTFRDRANNEQFF. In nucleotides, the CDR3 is TGTGCCAGCAGCCTAACCTTCCGGGACAGGGCCAACAATGAGCAGTTCTTC.

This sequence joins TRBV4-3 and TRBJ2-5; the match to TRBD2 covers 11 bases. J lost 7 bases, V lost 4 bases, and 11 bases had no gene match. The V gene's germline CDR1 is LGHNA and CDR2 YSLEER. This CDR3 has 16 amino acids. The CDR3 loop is CASSPEIAGGPVTQYF. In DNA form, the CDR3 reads TGCGCCAGCAGCCCGGAAATAGCGGGGGGGCCGGTGACCCAGTACTTC.

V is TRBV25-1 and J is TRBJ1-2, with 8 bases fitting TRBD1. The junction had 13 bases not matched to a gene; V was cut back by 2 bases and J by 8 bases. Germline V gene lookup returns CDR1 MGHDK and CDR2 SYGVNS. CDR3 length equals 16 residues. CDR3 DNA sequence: TGTGCCAGCAGTGAAGTCGCGACAGGGGCAATCGGGGGCTACACCTTC. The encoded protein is CASSEVATGAIGGYTF.